The 11 T cell receptor beta chains in this list originate from one sample, sequenced in a study of blood T cell repertoires in COVID-19. This table comes from immunoSEQ multiplex PCR, and its TCRdb copy is limited to in-frame clones, with some not included. Found here are approximately 190,000 clones, 84% of them singletons; the top ten hold around 21%. Input material: peripheral blood. These receptors came from a human donor in a cohort sampled during active COVID-19.

The chain links TRBV27 to TRBJ2-2, with 7 bases lining up with TRBD1. Germline CDR1 MNHEY, CDR2 SMNVEV (reference sequence). The CDR3 has 14 amino acids. J lost 6 bases, V lost 5 bases, and 6 bases had no gene match. The CDR3 region is CASSKQGWAGELFF. The DNA for the CDR3 is TGTGCCAGCAGTAAACAGGGGTGGGCCGGGGAGCTGTTTTTT.

The chain carries TRBV20-1 and TRBJ1-6; no clear D. V lost 3 bases and J 6 bases, leaving 9 bases between the germline ends. Germline assignment: CDR1 DFQATT and CDR2 SNEGSKA (reference sequence). The CDR3 sequence is 13 residues long. The CDR3 sequence: CSASYIPNSPLHF. The DNA of the CDR3 is TGCAGTGCTAGTTACATCCCTAATTCACCCCTCCACTTT.

J is TRBJ1-2 and V is TRBV10-1, with TRBD1 matching 9 bases. Germline V gene sequence: CDR1 WNHNN, CDR2 SYGVQD (reference sequence). The CDR3 consists of 14 residues. V shed 8 bases and J 4 bases; nucleotides not matched to a gene: 8. CDR3: CASSPGQGGYGYTF. In DNA, the CDR3 is TGCGCCAGCTCCCCGGGACAGGGTGGCTATGGCTACACCTTC.

The chain uses TRBV10-2 and TRBJ2-2; 7 nucleotides line up with TRBD2. This CDR3 is built from 14 residues. V dropped 7 bases and J dropped 6; count of bases not matched to a gene: 8. Germline V gene sequence: CDR1 WSHSY, CDR2 SAAADI. CDR3 residues: CASTEGRAAGELFF. CDR3 nucleotides: TGCGCCAGCACGGAGGGGAGGGCTGCCGGGGAGCTGTTTTTT.

This clone came up once. The chain joins TRBV2 to TRBJ1-1, with a tentative D call TRBD1 (6 bases). Per the germline V gene, CDR1 is SNHLY and CDR2 is FYNNEI. This CDR3 is built from 14 residues. The V and J ends lost 8 bases and 1 base respectively, with 14 bases between them. The CDR3 region is CASRRDTQNTEAFF. CDR3 in DNA: TGTGCCAGCCGACGGGACACCCAGAACACTGAAGCTTTCTTT. Full variable domain (rest looked up from reference TRBV2 and TRBJ1-1): EPEVTQTPSHQVTQMGQEVILRCVPISNHLYFYWYRQILGQKVEFLVSFYNNEISEKSEIFDDQFSVERPDGSNFTLKIRSTKLEDSAMYFCASRRDTQNTEAFFGQGTRLTVV.

The rearrangement links TRBV10-3 to TRBJ1-4; D not certain. The CDR3 is 14 amino acids. Germline V gene lookup returns CDR1 ENHRY and CDR2 SYGVKD. The V gene lost 0 bases and the J gene lost 7 bases, with 9 bases spanning the gap. The CDR3: CAISESEASEKLFF. The CDR3 nucleotides read TGTGCCATCAGTGAGTCGGAGGCAAGTGAAAAACTGTTTTTT.

V and J are TRBV5-1 and TRBJ2-3; 9 bases are a match to TRBD2. The CDR3 covers 13 residues. The germline V gene encodes CDR1 SGHRS and CDR2 YFSETQ. The V and J ends lost 7 bases and 2 bases, in that order; junction bases with no gene match: 2. DNA for the CDR3: TGCGCCAGCCAGCGGGGGGCCACAGATACGCAGTATTTT. It translates to CASQRGATDTQYF.

V and J are TRBV2 and TRBJ1-2; no reliable D call. Germline values: CDR1 SNHLY, CDR2 FYNNEI. The CDR3 length is 12 residues. V dropped 3 bases and J dropped 6 bases, with 8 bases sitting between them. As DNA, the CDR3 is TGTGCCAGCAGTGATTCAGGAAATGGCTACACCTTC. Residues: CASSDSGNGYTF.

This clone has a single count. At one of its ends the junction is not consistent with the germline gene, which may arise from a read error. The chain carries TRBV3-1 (or the pseudogene TRBV3-2) and TRBJ1-1, with D possibly matching TRBD1 (5 bases). The CDR3 runs 13 residues. Germline V gene lookup returns CDR1 LGHDT and CDR2 YNNKEL (reference sequence). The CDR3 region has the DNA TGTGCCAGCAGCCAAGACCAAGCCTTCGGGGGGGTCTTT. Its protein product is CASSQDQAFGGVF.

J is TRBJ1-5 and V is TRBV2; a possible D gene is TRBD1 (6 bases). Per germline, CDR1 SNHLY and CDR2 FYNNEI. The CDR3 runs to 13 residues. Between the trimmed V and J ends, which lost 7 bases and 7 bases, there was a span of 14 bases. This chain's CDR3 is CASNAQGIQPQHF. In nucleotides, the CDR3 is TGTGCCAGCAATGCCCAGGGGATACAGCCCCAGCATTTT.

This clone showed up just a few times. The rearrangement joins TRBV18 to TRBJ2-3, with unresolved D. The V gene lost 5 bases and the J gene lost 6 bases, with 6 bases spanning the gap. Germline CDR1 and CDR2: KGHSH and LQKENI. The CDR3 has 11 amino acids. The chain's CDR3 is CASSTSDTQYF. As DNA, the CDR3 is TGTGCCAGCTCAACGAGCGATACGCAGTATTTT.